A selection of T cell receptor beta chains follows, all from one sample in a study of technical replicates of blood from several donors. Some clones are missing from TCRdb's copy, which holds only in-frame ones; the method was immunoSEQ multiplex PCR. The sample has some 83,000 clones, around 94% seen once. Sample: T cells isolated from PBMCs. These receptors were obtained from a human donor in good health. CDR3s include the opening cysteine and the closing phenylalanine or tryptophan. D genes are given only for firm matches. Clone size is stated in some rows and not others, as once, few, many or a class when expanded.

j_call | d_call | clone_size | v_call | cdr3_aa | cdr3_nt
TRBJ2-1 | TRBD2 | - | TRBV9 | CASTRVSGSSYNEQFF | TGTGCCAGCACCCGGGTCAGCGGGAGTTCCTACAATGAGCAGTTCTTC
TRBJ2-3 | - | - | TRBV4-1 | CASSQEFRESTDTQYF | TGCGCCAGCAGCCAAGAGTTTAGGGAGAGCACAGATACGCAGTATTTT
TRBJ1-4 | TRBD1 | - | TRBV14 | CASSPDRESEKLFF | TGTGCCAGCAGCCCGGACAGGGAGAGTGAAAAACTGTTTTTT
TRBJ2-5 | TRBD1 | once | TRBV2 | CASSETPGQETQYF | TGTGCCAGCAGTGAAACGCCGGGACAGGAGACCCAGTACTTC
TRBJ1-1 | - | - | TRBV27 | CASSFTGGNTEAFF | TGTGCCAGCAGTTTCACAGGTGGGAACACTGAAGCTTTCTTT
TRBJ2-7 | - | - | TRBV19 | CASSIGGLYEQYF | TGTGCCAGTAGTATAGGGGGGCTCTACGAGCAGTACTTC
TRBJ1-1 | - | - | TRBV21-1 | CASPAFPKGQSNQMNTEAFF | TGTGCCAGTCCAGCCTTTCCTAAGGGACAGAGTAATCAAATGAACACTGAAGCTTTCTTT
TRBJ2-7 | - | - | TRBV4-2 | CASSQDAGSREQYF | TGTGCCAGCAGCCAAGATGCGGGGAGTCGGGAGCAGTACTTC
TRBJ2-7 | - | - | TRBV29-1 | CSVEEGALDEQYF | TGCAGCGTTGAAGAGGGGGCGCTGGACGAGCAGTACTTC
TRBJ2-3 | TRBD2 | - | TRBV30 | CAWIAGGTDTQYF | TGTGCCTGGATAGCGGGAGGCACAGATACGCAGTATTTT
TRBJ2-3 | TRBD2 | - | TRBV7-9 | CASSGRGLAGTDTQYF | TGTGCCAGCAGCGGACGGGGACTAGCGGGCACAGATACGCAGTATTTT
TRBJ1-1 | - | - | TRBV6-5 | CASSYYDSLTEAFF | TGTGCCAGCAGTTATTATGACAGCTTAACTGAAGCTTTCTTT
TRBJ1-1 | - | few | TRBV13 | CASSSDGRKEAFF | TGTGCCAGCAGCTCCGATGGTCGGAAGGAGGCTTTCTTT
TRBJ2-7 | - | - | TRBV15 | CATSPRTVAYEQYF | TGTGCCACCAGCCCCCGGACAGTAGCCTACGAGCAGTACTTC
TRBJ1-2 | TRBD1 | - | TRBV10-1 | CATDYTGTGCNGYTF | TGCGCCACCGACTACACCGGGACAGGGTGTAATGGCTACACCTTC
TRBJ2-1 | TRBD2 | - | TRBV11-3 | CASSLRAGGGEQFF | TGTGCCAGCAGCTTACGGGCGGGAGGGGGTGAGCAGTTCTTC
TRBJ2-1 | TRBD2 | - | TRBV4-2 | CASSQYREGRNEQFF | TGTGCCAGCAGTCAGTACCGGGAGGGCCGCAATGAGCAGTTCTTC
TRBJ1-3 | - | - | TRBV9 | CASSGTTGTPRLPGNTIYF | TGTGCCAGCAGCGGCACTACCGGGACACCCAGACTACCTGGAAACACCATATATTTT
TRBJ2-2 | TRBD2 | - | TRBV11-2 | CASSSTALAGDTGELFF | TGTGCCAGCAGCTCCACGGCACTAGCGGGGGACACCGGGGAGCTGTTTTTT
TRBJ1-1 | - | - | TRBV5-6 | CASSLTGMPNTEAFF | TGTGCCAGCAGCCTGACGGGGATGCCGAACACTGAAGCTTTCTTT
TRBJ2-7 | TRBD1 | - | TRBV27 | CASSPSVGTDIYEQYF | TGTGCCAGCAGTCCCTCTGTGGGGACAGACATCTACGAGCAGTACTTC
TRBJ2-1 | TRBD2 | once | TRBV5-6 | CASSQGLAGYNEQFF | TGTGCCAGCAGCCAGGGACTAGCGGGATACAATGAGCAGTTCTTC
TRBJ1-5 | - | - | TRBV19 | CASSLSNQPQHF | TGTGCCAGTAGTCTCAGCAATCAGCCCCAGCATTTT
TRBJ2-1 | TRBD1 | - | TRBV19 | CASSIGTGYNEQFF | TGTGCCAGTAGTATTGGGACAGGATACAATGAGCAGTTCTTC
TRBJ1-2 | - | - | TRBV11-1 | CASSSAFGSFYGYTF | TGTGCCAGCAGCTCTGCATTCGGGTCCTTCTATGGCTACACCTTC
TRBJ2-7 | TRBD1 | once | TRBV6-5 | CASRKDRGQGQYF | TGTGCCAGCAGAAAGGACAGGGGGCAAGGGCAGTACTTC
TRBJ2-3 | - | - | TRBV6-6 | CASSKDSMGTDTQYF | TGTGCCAGCAGTAAAGACAGTATGGGCACAGATACGCAGTATTTT
TRBJ1-2 | - | - | TRBV7-9 | CASSLGTTYGYTF | TGTGCCAGCAGCTTAGGTACTACCTATGGCTACACCTTC
TRBJ2-4 | TRBD1 | - | TRBV4-1 | CASSQVTGGMKLAKNIQYF | TGCGCCAGCAGCCAAGTTACAGGGGGAATGAAACTAGCCAAAAACATTCAGTACTTC
TRBJ1-2 | - | - | TRBV27 | CASSLSPWGDYGYTF | TGTGCCAGCAGTTTATCTCCCTGGGGGGACTATGGCTACACCTTC
TRBJ2-3 | TRBD2 | - | TRBV13 | CASSLGPGRLADYTDTQYF | TGTGCCAGCAGCTTAGGCCCTGGAAGGCTAGCGGACTACACAGATACGCAGTATTTT
TRBJ2-1 | TRBD2 | - | TRBV16 | CASSHGLAGDRSYNEQFF | TGTGCCAGCAGCCACGGACTAGCGGGAGATAGGTCCTACAATGAGCAGTTCTTC
TRBJ1-5 | TRBD1 | - | TRBV19 | CASSPRTGQEQPQHF | TGTGCCAGTAGTCCTCGGACAGGTCAAGAGCAGCCCCAGCATTTT
TRBJ2-7 | - | - | TRBV5-4 | CASSLSDAGLSYEQYF | TGTGCCAGCAGCTTGTCCGACGCGGGACTGTCCTACGAGCAGTACTTC
TRBJ2-7 | - | - | TRBV6-6 | CASRGGYEQYF | TGTGCCAGCAGGGGAGGATACGAGCAGTACTTC
TRBJ2-1 | TRBD2 | - | TRBV7-2 | CASSLGLAVLNEQFF | TGTGCCAGCAGCTTAGGACTAGCGGTCCTTAATGAGCAGTTCTTC
TRBJ1-3 | TRBD1 | - | TRBV9 | CASSAGTEDTIYF | TGTGCCAGCAGCGCCGGGACAGAGGATACCATATATTTT
TRBJ2-2 | - | - | TRBV7-9 | CASSLGASAGELFF | TGTGCCAGCAGCTTAGGGGCATCGGCCGGGGAGCTGTTTTTT